One and the same sample provided the 8 T cell receptor beta chains below, sequenced in a study of T cell responses to AZD1222 COVID-19 vaccine. Profiled with immunoSEQ multiplex PCR; TCRdb holds only in-frame clones, not every one. The table shows 100,000 to 130,000 clones, with around 92% occurring only once. This specimen was peripheral blood, taken on day 0 of AZD1222 vaccination. Receptor source: an adult in good health.

This clone was detected only once. The rearrangement joins TRBV7-3 to TRBJ2-7; TRBD2 matches 7 bases. V lost 5 bases and J lost 3; bases outside the gene matches: 13. The CDR3 has 16 amino acids. In germline, CDR1 is SGHTA, CDR2 FQGTGA. The CDR3, as DNA: TGTGCCAGCAGCGGACCCCCAGGGCGGGGGAACTACGAGCAGTACTTC. Amino acid sequence: CASSGPPGRGNYEQYF.

The chain combines TRBV18 with TRBJ1-1; D gene ambiguous. Trimming took 0 bases from V and 4 from J, leaving 9 bases between them. Germline assignment: CDR1 KGHSH and CDR2 LQKENI. This CDR3 contains 14 residues. CDR3 DNA sequence: TGTGCCAGCTCACCACCAGAGAACCCCACTGAAGCTTTCTTT. As protein: CASSPPENPTEAFF.

The chain joins TRBV27 to TRBJ2-7; 8 bases fit TRBD2. This CDR3 comprises 16 residues. CDR1 MNHEY and CDR2 SMNVEV come from the germline V gene (reference sequence). V dropped 3 bases and J dropped 4; count of bases not matched to a gene: 11. CDR3 sequence (DNA): TGTGCCAGCAGTTTGGACCCAGCGGGAGCGTCGTACGAGCAGTACTTC. It translates to CASSLDPAGASYEQYF.

V is TRBV4-2 and J is TRBJ2-5; D is unclear. Trimming removed 0 bases from V and 5 bases from J, with 13 bases in between. The CDR3 runs to 15 residues. The germline V gene encodes CDR1 LGHNA and CDR2 YNFKEQ. The CDR3 reads CASSQDRLQRETQYF. CDR3 in DNA: TGTGCCAGCAGCCAAGATAGACTCCAGAGGGAGACCCAGTACTTC.

The chain has TRBV18 and TRBJ2-5, with unresolved D. Trimming left V 5 bases short and J 0 bases short, with 4 bases between. The CDR3 is 12 residues long. Germline loops: CDR1 KGHSH, CDR2 LQKENI. This CDR3 reads CASSAYQETQYF. Written as DNA, the CDR3 is TGTGCCAGCTCAGCCTACCAAGAGACCCAGTACTTC. The variable domain in full, completed from reference TRBV18 and TRBJ2-5, reads NAGVMQNPRHLVRRRGQEARLRCSPMKGHSHVYWYRQLPEEGLKFMVYLQKENIIDESGMPKERFSAEFPKEGPSILRIQQVVRGDSAAYFCASSAYQETQYFGPGTRLLVL.

As regards this clone: Compared with germline, one end of the junction differs, possibly owing to a read error. J is TRBJ1-1 and V is TRBV20-1, with TRBD1 as a possible D gene (5 bases). Germline values: CDR1 DFQATT, CDR2 SNEGSKA (reference sequence). The CDR3 runs to 10 residues. The DNA for the CDR3 is TGCAGTGCCAGAGACGGGGGAACTTTCTTT. Amino acid sequence: CSARDGGTFF.

This chain uses TRBV6-5 with TRBJ2-1; D uncertain. CDR1 MNHEY and CDR2 SVGAGI come from the germline V gene. This CDR3 is 11 amino acids long. V lost 11 bases and J 9 bases, leaving 14 bases between the germline ends. The CDR3 DNA is TGTGCCGCCAAGGACCATTTTGAGCAGTTCTTC. This codes for CAAKDHFEQFF.

This rearrangement joins TRBV6-5 to TRBJ1-5; 8 bases are shared with TRBD1. Looked up from germline, CDR1 is MNHEY and CDR2 is SVGAGI. The CDR3 runs 15 residues. The J segment lost 3 bases and the V segment lost 6 bases, leaving 7 bases of the junction unmatched. CDR3 amino acids: CASRPDRGINQPQHF. The DNA of the CDR3 is TGTGCCAGCAGACCCGACAGGGGAATCAATCAGCCCCAGCATTTT.